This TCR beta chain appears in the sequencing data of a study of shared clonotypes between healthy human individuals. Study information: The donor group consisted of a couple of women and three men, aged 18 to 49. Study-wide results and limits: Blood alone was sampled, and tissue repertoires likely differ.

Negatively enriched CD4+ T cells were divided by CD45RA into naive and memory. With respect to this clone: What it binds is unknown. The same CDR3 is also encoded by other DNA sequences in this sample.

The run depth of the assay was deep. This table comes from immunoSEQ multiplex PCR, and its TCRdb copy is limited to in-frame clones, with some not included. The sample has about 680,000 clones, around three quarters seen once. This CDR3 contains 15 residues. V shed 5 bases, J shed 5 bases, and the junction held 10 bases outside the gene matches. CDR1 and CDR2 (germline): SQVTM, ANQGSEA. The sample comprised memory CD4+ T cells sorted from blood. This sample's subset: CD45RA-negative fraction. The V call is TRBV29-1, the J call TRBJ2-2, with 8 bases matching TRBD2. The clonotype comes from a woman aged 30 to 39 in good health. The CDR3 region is CSVLLAGGGTGELFF. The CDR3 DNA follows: TGCAGCGTTCTACTGGCGGGAGGTGGGACCGGGGAGCTGTTTTTT.